What follows are 5 T cell receptor beta chains derived from one specimen sequenced in a study of T-cell reconstitution after alpha-beta-depleted transplantation in children (dated by TCRdb to 2016 to 2018). The label giving this sample's treatment or condition can be read as: allogeneic hematopoietic cell transplantation with graft depleted of TCRalphabeta T cells and CD19 B cells. The library was obtained by PCR. TCRdb shows the sequencer as Illumina HiSeq 2500. TCR libraries were prepared with molecular barcoding, using unique molecular identifiers to normalize TCRbeta repertoire quantification. TCRdb reworked the public reads: Q25 trimming with fastp, MiXCR clone assembly, productive beta chains retained. One record per CDR3 amino acid sequence lists the most common genes and DNA. This sample has roughly 500,000 distinct CDR3 sequences in its table, and roughly 10% of those were observed once. The top ten clones comprise about 2.1% of the sample.

The source was PBMCs, collected before TCRalphabeta/CD19-depleted stem cell transplant. The receptors stem from a child between 2 and 9 years old with inherited bone marrow failure, due to receive a stem cell transplant.

The chain recombines TRBV7-9 with TRBJ2-1; TRBD2 matches at 7 bases. Germline trimming cut 1 base from V and 3 bases from J; bases unmatched to any gene: 3. Germline assignment: CDR1 SEHNR and CDR2 FQNEAQ (reference sequence). This CDR3 is 15 amino acids long. CDR3 sequence: CASSLVREYYNEQFF. CDR3 DNA: TGTGCCAGCAGCTTAGTGCGGGAGTACTACAATGAGCAGTTCTTC.

This clonotype was counted many times. V gene TRBV6-1 combines with J gene TRBJ2-7; 10 positions match TRBD1. The CDR3 sequence is 15 residues long. CDR1 MNHNS and CDR2 SASEGT come from the germline V gene. Losses at the gene ends were 2 bases for V and 3 bases for J; bases not matched to a gene: 4. The CDR3 DNA follows: TGTGCCAGCAGTGAATTGGGACAGGGGATCTACGAGCAGTACTTC. Residues: CASSELGQGIYEQYF.

This clonotype was picked up many times. The V call is TRBV20-1, the J call TRBJ1-1; D is ambiguous. Germline CDR1 DFQATT, CDR2 SNEGSKA (reference sequence). The CDR3 contains 14 residues. V lost 2 bases and J lost 2, with 12 bases in between. CDR3 region: CSARPSPRNTEAFF. CDR3 sequence (DNA): TGCAGTGCTAGACCCAGTCCACGTAACACTGAAGCTTTCTTT.

The V call is TRBV7-2, the J call TRBJ2-7; tentative D call: TRBD1 (5 bases). V gave up 2 bases and J gave up 3 bases, with 11 bases separating them. The CDR3 has 14 residues. Germline CDR1 is SGHTA and CDR2 is FQGNSA. The CDR3 protein is CASSLTGLYYEQYF. The DNA of the CDR3 is TGTGCCAGCAGCTTAACAGGATTATACTACGAGCAGTACTTC.

The rearrangement uses TRBV19 and TRBJ2-6; no reliable D call. CDR3 length equals 17 residues. The V and J ends lost 5 bases and 0 bases respectively, with 14 bases between them. Germline CDR1 and CDR2: LNHDA and SQIVND (reference sequence). The DNA of the CDR3 is TGTGCCAGTAGTTTCCAGATTCAACCCTCTGGGGCCAACGTCCTGACTTTC. This translates into CASSFQIQPSGANVLTF.